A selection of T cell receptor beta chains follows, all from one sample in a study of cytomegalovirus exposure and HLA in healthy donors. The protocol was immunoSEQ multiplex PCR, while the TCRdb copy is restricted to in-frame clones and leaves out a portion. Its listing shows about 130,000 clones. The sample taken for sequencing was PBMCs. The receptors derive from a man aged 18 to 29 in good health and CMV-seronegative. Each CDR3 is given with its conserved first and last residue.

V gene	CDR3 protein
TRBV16	CASMEVGRGQPQHF
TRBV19	CASSIGPGLDEQFF
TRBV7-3	CASSLMGTGLAGELFF
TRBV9	CASSVSGTGELFF
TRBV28	CASSSGQGRLAFF
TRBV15	CATSRDKDSTDTQYF
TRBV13	CASSTDSSDTQYF
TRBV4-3	CASSQEAGLAGYNEQFF
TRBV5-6	CASSLGDQPQHF
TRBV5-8	CASSLAGLPGADTQYF
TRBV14	CASSSPPFLAGGKNTGELFF